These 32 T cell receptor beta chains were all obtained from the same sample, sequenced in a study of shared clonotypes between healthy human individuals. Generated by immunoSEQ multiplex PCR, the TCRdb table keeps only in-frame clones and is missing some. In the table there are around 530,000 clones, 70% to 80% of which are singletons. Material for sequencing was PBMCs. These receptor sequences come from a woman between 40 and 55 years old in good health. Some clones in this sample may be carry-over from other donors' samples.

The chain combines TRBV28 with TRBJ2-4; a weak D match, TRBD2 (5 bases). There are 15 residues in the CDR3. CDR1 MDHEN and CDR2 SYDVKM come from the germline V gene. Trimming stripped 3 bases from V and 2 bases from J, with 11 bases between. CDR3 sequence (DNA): TGTGCCAGCAGTTTGCTTTCGGGATCCAAAAACATTCAGTACTTC. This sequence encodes CASSLLSGSKNIQYF.

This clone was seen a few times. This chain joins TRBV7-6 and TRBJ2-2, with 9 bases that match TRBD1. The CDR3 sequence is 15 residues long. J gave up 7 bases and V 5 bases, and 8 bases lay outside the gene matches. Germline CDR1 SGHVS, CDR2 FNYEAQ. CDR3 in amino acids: CASSPGTGKSGELFF. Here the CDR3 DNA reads TGTGCCAGCAGCCCAGGGACAGGGAAAAGCGGGGAGCTGTTTTTT.

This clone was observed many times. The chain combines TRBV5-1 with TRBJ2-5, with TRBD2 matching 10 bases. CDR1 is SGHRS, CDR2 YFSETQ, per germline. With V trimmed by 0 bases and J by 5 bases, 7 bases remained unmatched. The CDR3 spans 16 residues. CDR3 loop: CASSLAASGSIETQYF. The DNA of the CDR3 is TGCGCCAGCAGCTTGGCGGCTAGCGGGAGTATTGAGACCCAGTACTTC.

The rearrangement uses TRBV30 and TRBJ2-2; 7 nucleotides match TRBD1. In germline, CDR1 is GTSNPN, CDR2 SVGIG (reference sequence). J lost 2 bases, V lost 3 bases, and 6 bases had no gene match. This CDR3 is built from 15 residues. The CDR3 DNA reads TGTGCCTGGAGAAAGAGGACAGGCAACACCGGGGAGCTGTTTTTT. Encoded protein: CAWRKRTGNTGELFF.

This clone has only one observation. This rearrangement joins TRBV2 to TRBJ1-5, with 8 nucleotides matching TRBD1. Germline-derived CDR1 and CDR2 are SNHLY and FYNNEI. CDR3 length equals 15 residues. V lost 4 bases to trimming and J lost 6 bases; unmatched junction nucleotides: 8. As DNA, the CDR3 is TGTGCCAGCAGTGTAGCAGGGGGCAATGGTCAGCCCCAGCATTTT. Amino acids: CASSVAGGNGQPQHF.

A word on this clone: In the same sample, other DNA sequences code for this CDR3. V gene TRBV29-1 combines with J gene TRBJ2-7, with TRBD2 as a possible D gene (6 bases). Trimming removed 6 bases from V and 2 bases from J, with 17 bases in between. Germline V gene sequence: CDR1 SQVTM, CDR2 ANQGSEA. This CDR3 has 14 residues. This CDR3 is CSVVHSGGTYEQYF. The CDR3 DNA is TGCAGCGTCGTCCATAGCGGAGGTACCTACGAGCAGTACTTC.

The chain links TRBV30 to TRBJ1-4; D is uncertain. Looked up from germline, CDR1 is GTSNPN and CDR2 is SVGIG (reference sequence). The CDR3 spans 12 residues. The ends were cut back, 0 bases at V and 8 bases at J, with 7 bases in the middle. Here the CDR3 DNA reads TGTGCCTGGAGTGTACGGCGGGAAAAACTGTTTTTT. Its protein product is CAWSVRREKLFF.

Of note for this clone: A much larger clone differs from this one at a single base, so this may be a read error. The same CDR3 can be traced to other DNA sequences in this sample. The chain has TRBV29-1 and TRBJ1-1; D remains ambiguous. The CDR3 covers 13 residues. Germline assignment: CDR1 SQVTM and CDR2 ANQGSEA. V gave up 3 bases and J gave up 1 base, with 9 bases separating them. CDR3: CSVDAAGNTEAFF. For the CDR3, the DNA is TGCAGCGTTGACGCAGCAGGGAACACTGAAGCTTTCTTT.

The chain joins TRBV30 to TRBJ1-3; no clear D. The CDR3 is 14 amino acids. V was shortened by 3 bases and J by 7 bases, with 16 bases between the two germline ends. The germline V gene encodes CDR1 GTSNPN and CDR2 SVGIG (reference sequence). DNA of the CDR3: TGTGCCTGGAGGCCTAGGAGTGCCGGGAACACCATATATTTT. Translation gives CAWRPRSAGNTIYF.

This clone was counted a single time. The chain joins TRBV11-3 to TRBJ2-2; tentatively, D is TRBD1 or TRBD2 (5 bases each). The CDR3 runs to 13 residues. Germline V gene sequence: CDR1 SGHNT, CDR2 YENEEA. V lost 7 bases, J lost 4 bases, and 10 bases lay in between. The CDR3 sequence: CASKPGPTGELFF. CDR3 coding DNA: TGTGCCAGCAAACCGGGACCCACCGGGGAGCTGTTTTTT.

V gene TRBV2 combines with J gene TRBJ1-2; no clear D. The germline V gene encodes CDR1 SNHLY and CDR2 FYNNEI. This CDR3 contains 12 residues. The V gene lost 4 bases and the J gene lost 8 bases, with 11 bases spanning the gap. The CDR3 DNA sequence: TGTGCCAGCAGTGTATACGCGGGGGGCTACACCTTC. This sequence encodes CASSVYAGGYTF.

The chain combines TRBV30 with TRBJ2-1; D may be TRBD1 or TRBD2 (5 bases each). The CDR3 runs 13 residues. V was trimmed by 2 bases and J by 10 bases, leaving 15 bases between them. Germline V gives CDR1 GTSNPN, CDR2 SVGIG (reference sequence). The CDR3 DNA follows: TGTGCCTGGAGTCCCGACTTACGGGGCGAGCAGTTCTTC. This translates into CAWSPDLRGEQFF.

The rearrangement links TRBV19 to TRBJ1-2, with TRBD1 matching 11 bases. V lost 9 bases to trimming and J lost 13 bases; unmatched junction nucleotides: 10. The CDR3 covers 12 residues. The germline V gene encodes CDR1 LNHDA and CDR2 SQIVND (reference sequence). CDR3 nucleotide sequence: TGTGCCAGCGGACAGGGGGCAGTCCCTCGCACCTTC. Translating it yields CASGQGAVPRTF.

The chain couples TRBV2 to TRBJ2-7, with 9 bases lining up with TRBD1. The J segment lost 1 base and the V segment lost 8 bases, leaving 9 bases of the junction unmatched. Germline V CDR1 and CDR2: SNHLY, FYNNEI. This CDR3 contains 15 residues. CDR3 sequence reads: CASHHWDRVSYEQYF. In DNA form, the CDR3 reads TGTGCCAGCCACCACTGGGACAGGGTATCCTACGAGCAGTACTTC.

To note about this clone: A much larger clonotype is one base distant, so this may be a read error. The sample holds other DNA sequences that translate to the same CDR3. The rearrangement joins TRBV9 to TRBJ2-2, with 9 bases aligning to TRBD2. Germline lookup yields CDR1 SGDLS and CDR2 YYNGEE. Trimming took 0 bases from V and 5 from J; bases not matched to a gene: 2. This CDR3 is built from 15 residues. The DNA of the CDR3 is TGTGCCAGCAGCGTAGGGACTAGCGATACCGGGGAGCTGTTTTTT. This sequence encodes CASSVGTSDTGELFF. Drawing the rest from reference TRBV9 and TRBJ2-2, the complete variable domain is DSGVTQTPKHLITATGQRVTLRCSPRSGDLSVYWYQQSLDQGLQFLIQYYNGEERAKGNILERFSAQQFPDLHSELNLSSLELGDSALYFCASSVGTSDTGELFFGEGSRLTVL.

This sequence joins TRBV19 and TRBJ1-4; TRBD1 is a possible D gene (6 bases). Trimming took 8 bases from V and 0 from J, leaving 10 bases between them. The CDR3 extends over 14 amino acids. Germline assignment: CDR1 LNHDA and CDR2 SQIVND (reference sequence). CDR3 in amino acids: CASASGATNEKLFF. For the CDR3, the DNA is TGTGCCAGTGCCTCAGGGGCAACTAATGAAAAACTGTTTTTT. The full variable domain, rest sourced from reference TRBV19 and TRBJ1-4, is DGGITQSPKYLFRKEGQNVTLSCEQNLNHDAMYWYRQDPGQGLRLIYYSQIVNDFQKGDIAEGYSVSREKKESFPLTVTSAQKNPTAFYLCASASGATNEKLFFGSGTQLSVL.

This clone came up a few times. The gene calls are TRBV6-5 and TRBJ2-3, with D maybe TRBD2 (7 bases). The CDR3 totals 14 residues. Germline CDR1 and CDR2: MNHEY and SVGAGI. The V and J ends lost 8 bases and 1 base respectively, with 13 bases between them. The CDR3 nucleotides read TGTGCCAGCGGGGGGGCAGTAGGCACAGATACGCAGTATTTT. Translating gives CASGGAVGTDTQYF.

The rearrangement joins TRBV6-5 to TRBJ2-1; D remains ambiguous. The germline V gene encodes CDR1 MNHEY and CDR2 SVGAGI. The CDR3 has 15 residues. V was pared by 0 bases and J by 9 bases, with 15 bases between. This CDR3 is CASSYSIASRGEQFF. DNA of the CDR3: TGTGCCAGCAGTTACTCGATCGCGTCTCGCGGTGAGCAGTTCTTC.

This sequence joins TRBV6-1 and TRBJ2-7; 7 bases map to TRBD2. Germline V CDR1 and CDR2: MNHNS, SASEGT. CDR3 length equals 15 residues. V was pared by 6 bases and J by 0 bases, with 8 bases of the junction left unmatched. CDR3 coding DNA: TGTGCCAGCAGACCCGGGAGGCACTCCTCCTACGAGCAGTACTTC. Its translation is CASRPGRHSSYEQYF.

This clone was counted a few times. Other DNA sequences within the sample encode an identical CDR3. CDR3 nucleotide sequence: TGTGCCAGCAGCTTAGGTGGCAGCCAAGAGACCCAGTACTTC. It codes for CASSLGGSQETQYF. V is TRBV11-3 and J is TRBJ2-5; D remains ambiguous. This CDR3 contains 14 residues. V lost 1 base and J 1 base, leaving 7 bases between the germline ends. Germline CDR1 is SGHNT and CDR2 is YENEEA.

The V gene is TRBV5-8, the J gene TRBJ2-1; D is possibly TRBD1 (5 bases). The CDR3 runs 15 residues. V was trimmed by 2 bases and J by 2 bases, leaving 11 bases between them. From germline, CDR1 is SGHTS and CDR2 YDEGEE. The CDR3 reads CASSLTQGTYNEQFF. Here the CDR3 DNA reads TGTGCCAGCAGCTTAACGCAGGGAACCTACAATGAGCAGTTCTTC.

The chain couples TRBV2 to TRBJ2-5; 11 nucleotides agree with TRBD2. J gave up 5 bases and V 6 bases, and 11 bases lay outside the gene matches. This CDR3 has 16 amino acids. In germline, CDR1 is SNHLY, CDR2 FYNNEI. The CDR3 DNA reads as TGTGCCAGCAGGCCCCCACTAGCGGGAGTTAGTGAGACCCAGTACTTC. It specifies CASRPPLAGVSETQYF.

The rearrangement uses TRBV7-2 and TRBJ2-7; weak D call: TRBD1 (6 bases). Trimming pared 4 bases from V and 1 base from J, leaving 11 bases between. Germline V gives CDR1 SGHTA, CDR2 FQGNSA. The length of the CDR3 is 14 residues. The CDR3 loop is CASSSGHGSYEQYF. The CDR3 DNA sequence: TGTGCCAGCAGCTCGGGACACGGATCCTACGAGCAGTACTTC.

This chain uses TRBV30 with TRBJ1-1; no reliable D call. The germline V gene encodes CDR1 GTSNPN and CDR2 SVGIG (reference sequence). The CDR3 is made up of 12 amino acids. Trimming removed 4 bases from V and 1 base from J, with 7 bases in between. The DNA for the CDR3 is TGTGCCTGGAAGCCCCGGAACACTGAAGCTTTCTTT. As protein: CAWKPRNTEAFF.

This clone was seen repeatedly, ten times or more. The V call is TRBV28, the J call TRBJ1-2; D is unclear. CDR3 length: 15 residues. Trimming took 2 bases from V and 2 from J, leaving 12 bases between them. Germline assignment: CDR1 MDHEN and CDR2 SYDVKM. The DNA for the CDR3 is TGTGCCAGCAGTTTAGCCTCAGTGCCCAACTATGGCTACACCTTC. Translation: CASSLASVPNYGYTF.

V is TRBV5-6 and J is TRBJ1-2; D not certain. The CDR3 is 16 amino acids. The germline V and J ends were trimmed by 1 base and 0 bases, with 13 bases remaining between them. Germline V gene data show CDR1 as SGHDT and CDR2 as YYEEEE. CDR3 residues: CASSLPPQHSNYGYTF. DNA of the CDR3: TGTGCCAGCAGCTTGCCCCCCCAACATTCTAACTATGGCTACACCTTC.

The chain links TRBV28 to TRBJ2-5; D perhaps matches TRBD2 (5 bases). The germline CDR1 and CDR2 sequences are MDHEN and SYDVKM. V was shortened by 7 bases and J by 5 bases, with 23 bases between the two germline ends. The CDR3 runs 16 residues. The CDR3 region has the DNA TGTGCCAGCACCATAGGAGCGGCCCAACGTGGGGAGACCCAGTACTTC. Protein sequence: CASTIGAAQRGETQYF.

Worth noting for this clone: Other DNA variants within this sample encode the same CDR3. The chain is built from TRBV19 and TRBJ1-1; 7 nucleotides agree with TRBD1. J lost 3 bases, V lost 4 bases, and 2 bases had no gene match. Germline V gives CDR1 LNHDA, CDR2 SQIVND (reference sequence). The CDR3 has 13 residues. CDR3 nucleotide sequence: TGTGCCAGTAGTACTACAGGGGACACTGAAGCTTTCTTT. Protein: CASSTTGDTEAFF.

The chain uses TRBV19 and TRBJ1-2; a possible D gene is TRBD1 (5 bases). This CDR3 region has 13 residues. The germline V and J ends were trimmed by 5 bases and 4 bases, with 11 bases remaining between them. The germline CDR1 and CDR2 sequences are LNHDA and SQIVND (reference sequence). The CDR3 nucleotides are TGTGCCAGTAGTGTGACAGCCAGCTATGGCTACACCTTC. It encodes CASSVTASYGYTF.

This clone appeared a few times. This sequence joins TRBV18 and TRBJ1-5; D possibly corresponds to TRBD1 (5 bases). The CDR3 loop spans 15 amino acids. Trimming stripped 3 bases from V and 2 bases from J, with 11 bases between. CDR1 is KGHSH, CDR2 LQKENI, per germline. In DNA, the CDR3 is TGTGCCAGCTCACCGGCGGCGGGGCGCAATCAGCCCCAGCATTTT. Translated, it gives CASSPAAGRNQPQHF.

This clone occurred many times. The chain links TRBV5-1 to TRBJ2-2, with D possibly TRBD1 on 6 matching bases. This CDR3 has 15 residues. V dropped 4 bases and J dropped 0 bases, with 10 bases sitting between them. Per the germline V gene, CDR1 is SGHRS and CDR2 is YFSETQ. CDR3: CASSLGHTNTGELFF. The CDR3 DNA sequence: TGCGCCAGCAGCCTGGGACACACGAACACCGGGGAGCTGTTTTTT. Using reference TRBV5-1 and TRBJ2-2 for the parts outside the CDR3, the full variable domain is KAGVTQTPRYLIKTRGQQVTLSCSPISGHRSVSWYQQTPGQGLQFLFEYFSETQRNKGNFPGRFSGRQFSNSRSEMNVSTLELGDSALYLCASSLGHTNTGELFFGEGSRLTVL.

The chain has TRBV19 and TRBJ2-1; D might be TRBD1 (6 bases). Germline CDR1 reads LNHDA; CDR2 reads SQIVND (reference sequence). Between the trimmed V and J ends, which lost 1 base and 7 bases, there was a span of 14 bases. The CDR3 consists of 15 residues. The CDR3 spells CASSIGPTTGNEQFF. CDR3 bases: TGTGCCAGTAGTATAGGTCCGACTACAGGGAATGAGCAGTTCTTC.